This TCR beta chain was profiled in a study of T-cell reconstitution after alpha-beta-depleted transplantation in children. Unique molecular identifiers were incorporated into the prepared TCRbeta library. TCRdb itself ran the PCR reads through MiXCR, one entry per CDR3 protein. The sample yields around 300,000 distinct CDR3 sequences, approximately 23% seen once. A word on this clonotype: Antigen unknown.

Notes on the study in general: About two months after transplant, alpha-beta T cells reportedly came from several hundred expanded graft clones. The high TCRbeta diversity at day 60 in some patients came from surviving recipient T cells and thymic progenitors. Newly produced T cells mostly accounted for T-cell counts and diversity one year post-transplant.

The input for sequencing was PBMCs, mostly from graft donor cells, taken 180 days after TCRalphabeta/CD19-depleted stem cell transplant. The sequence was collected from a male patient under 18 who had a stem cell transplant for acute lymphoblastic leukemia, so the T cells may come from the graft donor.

The CDR3 loop reads CASSLAGGPYTGELFF. CDR3 nucleotide sequence: TGCGCCAGCAGCTTGGCAGGGGGGCCCTACACCGGGGAGCTGTTTTTT. The chain links TRBV5-1 to TRBJ2-2; a weak D match, TRBD1 (7 bases). CDR1 is SGHRS and CDR2 is YFSETQ in the germline V gene. The CDR3 has 16 amino acids. V lost 0 bases to trimming and J lost 3 bases, with 12 bases between them.